The source of this T cell receptor beta chain is a study of blood T cell repertoires in COVID-19. Study summary: The origin of the acute and convalescent COVID-19 samples was the United States, Italy and Spain. T cells, B-cell-depleted T cells, or PBMCs supplied cDNA or gDNA.

V was clipped by 8 bases and J by 13 bases; unmatched bases: 16. The CDR3 loop spans 15 amino acids. The germline gives CDR1 LNHDA, CDR2 SQIVND (reference sequence). In the study's own analysis: Counts of nucleated cells, estimated from reference gene primer amplification, were obtained. TCRdb's copy holds only in-frame clones and misses some; the assay was immunoSEQ multiplex PCR. D and trimming come from the DNA, and the V and J calls and clone size come from that table. The profile shows 95,000 to 150,000 clones, over 75% of them singletons. Sequencing was performed on peripheral blood. This chain uses TRBV19 with TRBJ1-4; 10 nucleotides line up with TRBD1. This TCR was recovered from a woman between 65 and 79 years old with acute or convalescent COVID-19. The CDR3 region is CASSNPGTGVLRLFF. CDR3 coding DNA: TGTGCCAGTTCGAATCCCGGGACAGGGGTTTTAAGACTGTTTTTT.